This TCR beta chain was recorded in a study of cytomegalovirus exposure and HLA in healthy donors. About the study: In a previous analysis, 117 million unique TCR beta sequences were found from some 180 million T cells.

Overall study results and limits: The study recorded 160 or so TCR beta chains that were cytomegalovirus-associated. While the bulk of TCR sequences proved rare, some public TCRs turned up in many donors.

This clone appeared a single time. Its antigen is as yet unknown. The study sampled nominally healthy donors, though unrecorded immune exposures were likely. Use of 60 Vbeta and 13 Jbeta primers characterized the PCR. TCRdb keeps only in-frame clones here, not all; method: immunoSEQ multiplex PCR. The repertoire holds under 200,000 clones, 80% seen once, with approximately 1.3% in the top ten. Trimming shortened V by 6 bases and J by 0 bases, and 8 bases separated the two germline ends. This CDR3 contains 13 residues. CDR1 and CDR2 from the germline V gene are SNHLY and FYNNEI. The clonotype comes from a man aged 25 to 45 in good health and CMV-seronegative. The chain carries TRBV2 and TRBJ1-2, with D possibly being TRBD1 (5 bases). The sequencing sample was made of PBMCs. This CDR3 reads CASSPGTNYGYTF. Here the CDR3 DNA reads TGTGCCAGCAGCCCAGGGACTAACTATGGCTACACCTTC.